This entry lists 11 T cell receptor beta chains sequenced from one sample in a study of shared clonotypes between healthy human individuals. The data were produced by immunoSEQ multiplex PCR, yet TCRdb's version contains in-frame clones alone and is incomplete. Of 2 million to 2.5 million clones in the sample, more than 85% were seen once. The sample was naive CD4+ T cells from PBMCs. The subset is: CD45RA+ positively selected. The receptors come from a man aged 18 to 29 in good health. Some clones in this sample may be carry-over from other donors' samples.

The chain joins TRBV19 to TRBJ1-5; D may be TRBD1 (5 bases). V lost 2 bases and J lost 7, with 12 bases in between. The length of the CDR3 is 14 residues. Germline V gene data show CDR1 as LNHDA and CDR2 as SQIVND (reference sequence). The CDR3 coding sequence is TGTGCCAGTAGTATACGGGGCAGTGGGCAGCCCCAGCATTTT. Its translation: CASSIRGSGQPQHF.

This chain uses TRBV6-1 with TRBJ2-2; TRBD2 aligns across 10 bases. The J segment lost 3 bases and the V segment lost 8 bases, leaving 6 bases of the junction unmatched. CDR1 is MNHNS and CDR2 is SASEGT in the germline V gene. The CDR3 loop spans 15 amino acids. The CDR3 DNA reads TGTGCCAGCTCGCTAGCGGGAGCTTACACCGGGGAGCTGTTTTTT. Translated: CASSLAGAYTGELFF.

As for this clone: The sample holds other DNA sequences that translate to the same CDR3. This chain's CDR3 is CASSPGLLNTEAFF. The CDR3 nucleotides are TGTGCCAGCAGCCCAGGACTGCTGAACACTGAAGCTTTCTTT. The genes are TRBV11-2 and TRBJ1-1; D gene ambiguous. This CDR3 spans 14 amino acids. Germline V gene lookup returns CDR1 SGHAT and CDR2 FQNNGV. Between the trimmed V and J ends, which lost 5 bases and 0 bases, there was a span of 10 bases.

V is TRBV29-1 and J is TRBJ2-2; possible D gene TRBD1, 6 bases. Germline V lookup: CDR1 SQVTM, CDR2 ANQGSEA. The CDR3 has 13 residues. Trimming removed 4 bases at V and 5 bases at J, with 11 bases between. The CDR3 loop is CSVAQGWTGELFF. CDR3 coding DNA: TGCAGCGTTGCCCAGGGGTGGACCGGGGAGCTGTTTTTT.

The rearrangement joins TRBV6-1 to TRBJ2-5; D may be TRBD2 (5 bases). V was clipped by 4 bases and J by 5 bases, with 20 bases between them. CDR3 length: 16 residues. Germline V lookup: CDR1 MNHNS, CDR2 SASEGT. CDR3 protein: CASSGIRAGGWETQYF. CDR3 nucleotides: TGTGCCAGCAGTGGAATTAGGGCAGGCGGGTGGGAGACCCAGTACTTC.

This sequence joins TRBV9 and TRBJ2-1; TRBD1 agrees at 11 bases. The length of the CDR3 is 15 residues. V lost 0 bases and J lost 8; bases outside the gene matches: 4. Germline loops: CDR1 SGDLS, CDR2 YYNGEE. The CDR3 DNA reads as TGTGCCAGCAGCGTAGTTGGACAGGGGGCCCATGAGCAGTTCTTC. It is translated as CASSVVGQGAHEQFF.

The CDR3 DNA follows: TGTGCCAGCTCCCAGGACACGGTCACCATATATTTT. Its translation is CASSQDTVTIYF. The chain joins TRBV18 to TRBJ1-3, with a possible D match to TRBD1 (5 bases). Trimming stripped 6 bases from V and 9 bases from J, with 12 bases between. The CDR3 is made up of 12 amino acids. The V gene's germline CDR1 is KGHSH and CDR2 LQKENI. The whole variable domain, remainder taken from reference TRBV18 and TRBJ1-3, is NAGVMQNPRHLVRRRGQEARLRCSPMKGHSHVYWYRQLPEEGLKFMVYLQKENIIDESGMPKERFSAEFPKEGPSILRIQQVVRGDSAAYFCASSQDTVTIYFGEGSWLTVV.

This sequence joins TRBV25-1 and TRBJ2-5; TRBD2 matches at 14 bases. The germline CDR1 and CDR2 sequences are MGHDK and SYGVNS. The V gene end was trimmed by 3 bases and the J gene end by 13 bases; junction bases not matched to a gene: 10. This CDR3 region has 15 residues. The CDR3 spells CASSDSGLAGVHPYF. The CDR3 DNA is TGTGCCAGCAGTGATTCGGGACTAGCGGGAGTTCACCCGTACTTC. Drawing the rest from reference TRBV25-1 and TRBJ2-5, the complete variable domain is EADIYQTPRYLVIGTGKKITLECSQTMGHDKMYWYQQDPGMELHLIHYSYGVNSTEKGDLSSESTVSRIRTEHFPLTLESARPSHTSQYLCASSDSGLAGVHPYFGPGTRLLVL.

V is TRBV5-1 and J is TRBJ2-1, with 9 bases matching TRBD2. The germline V gene encodes CDR1 SGHRS and CDR2 YFSETQ. Germline trimming cut 4 bases from V and 3 bases from J; bases unmatched to any gene: 2. This CDR3 is built from 14 residues. CDR3 nucleotide sequence: TGCGCCAGCAGCGGGACTAGCAACTACAATGAGCAGTTCTTC. Protein sequence: CASSGTSNYNEQFF.

This chain joins TRBV9 and TRBJ1-3, with 10 positions matching TRBD1. Germline CDR1 is SGDLS and CDR2 is YYNGEE. The CDR3 has 15 residues. The ends lost 4 bases at V and 1 base at J; junction bases unmatched: 2. This CDR3 is CASSTGQGSGNTIYF. The CDR3 bases are TGTGCCAGCAGCACGGGACAGGGGTCTGGAAACACCATATATTTT.

V is TRBV5-1 and J is TRBJ2-2, with a tentative D call TRBD2 (8 bases). Germline V gives CDR1 SGHRS, CDR2 YFSETQ. Trimming removed 4 bases at V and 7 bases at J, with 17 bases between. CDR3 size: 15 residues. This chain's CDR3 is CASSDPGGGGGELFF. Here the CDR3 DNA reads TGCGCCAGCAGCGACCCGGGAGGGGGCGGCGGGGAGCTGTTTTTT.